The 3 T cell receptor beta chains presented below share a single source sample, sequenced in a study of cytomegalovirus exposure and HLA in healthy donors. Vbeta (60) and Jbeta (13) primers were used in the PCR. The method was immunoSEQ multiplex PCR; TCRdb's version includes in-frame clones alone and lacks a portion of them. The top ten clones hold 6% to 7% of a sample with 150,000 or so clones, about 75% of them seen once. The sequencing input was PBMCs. The origin of the receptors is a man aged 35 to 55 in good health and CMV-seropositive.

The DNA for the CDR3 is TGCGCCAGCAGAACCGGGACAGGGAACGGAAACACCATATATTTT. Its protein is CASRTGTGNGNTIYF. The chain combines TRBV5-1 with TRBJ1-3; 9 bases are a match to TRBD1. Germline values: CDR1 SGHRS, CDR2 YFSETQ. CDR3 size: 15 residues. V gave up 5 bases and J gave up 4 bases; unmatched junction bases: 7. Full variable domain (missing parts from reference TRBV5-1 and TRBJ1-3): KAGVTQTPRYLIKTRGQQVTLSCSPISGHRSVSWYQQTPGQGLQFLFEYFSETQRNKGNFPGRFSGRQFSNSRSEMNVSTLELGDSALYLCASRTGTGNGNTIYFGEGSWLTVV.

The chain links TRBV18 to TRBJ1-6, with a weak D call TRBD1 (5 bases). Trimming shortened V by 2 bases and J by 8 bases, and 10 bases separated the two germline ends. Germline CDR1 KGHSH, CDR2 LQKENI. There are 14 residues in the CDR3. This CDR3 reads CASSPTDNDSPLHF. CDR3 bases: TGTGCCAGCTCACCAACGGACAACGATTCACCCCTCCACTTT. Supplemented by reference TRBV18 and TRBJ1-6, the full variable domain reads NAGVMQNPRHLVRRRGQEARLRCSPMKGHSHVYWYRQLPEEGLKFMVYLQKENIIDESGMPKERFSAEFPKEGPSILRIQQVVRGDSAAYFCASSPTDNDSPLHFGNGTRLTVT.

The chain is built from TRBV2 and TRBJ2-2; weak D call: TRBD2 (6 bases). The germline V gene encodes CDR1 SNHLY and CDR2 FYNNEI. This CDR3 is 16 amino acids long. V gave up 5 bases and J gave up 0 bases, with 13 bases separating them. CDR3 in amino acids: CASSRLVGANTGELFF. The CDR3 nucleotides are TGTGCCAGCAGTCGACTAGTCGGCGCGAACACCGGGGAGCTGTTTTTT.